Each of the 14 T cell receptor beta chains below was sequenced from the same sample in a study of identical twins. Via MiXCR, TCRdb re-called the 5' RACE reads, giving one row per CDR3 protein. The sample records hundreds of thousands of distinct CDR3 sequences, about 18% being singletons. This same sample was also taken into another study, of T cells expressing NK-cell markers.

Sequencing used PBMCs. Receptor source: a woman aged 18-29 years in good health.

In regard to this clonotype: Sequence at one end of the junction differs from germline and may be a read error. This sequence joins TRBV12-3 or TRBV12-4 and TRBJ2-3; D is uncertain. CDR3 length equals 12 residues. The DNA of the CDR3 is TGTGCCAGCAGTTCGCTTGGCTATACGCAGTGTTTT. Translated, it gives CASSSLGYTQCF.

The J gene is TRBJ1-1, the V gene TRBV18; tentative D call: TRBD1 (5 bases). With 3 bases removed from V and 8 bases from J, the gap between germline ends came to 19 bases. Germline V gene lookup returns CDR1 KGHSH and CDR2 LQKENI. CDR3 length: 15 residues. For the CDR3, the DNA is TGTGCCAGCTCACCCGTAGAGGGGATCGAGGGGGAAGCTTTCTTT. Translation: CASSPVEGIEGEAFF.

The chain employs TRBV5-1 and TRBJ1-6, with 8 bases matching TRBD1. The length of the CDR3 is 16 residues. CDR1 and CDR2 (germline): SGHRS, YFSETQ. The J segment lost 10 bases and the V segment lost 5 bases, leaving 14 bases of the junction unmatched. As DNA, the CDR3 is TGCGCCAGCAGTTATCAGACAGGGGAGCCAAGGTCACCCCTCCACTTT. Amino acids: CASSYQTGEPRSPLHF.

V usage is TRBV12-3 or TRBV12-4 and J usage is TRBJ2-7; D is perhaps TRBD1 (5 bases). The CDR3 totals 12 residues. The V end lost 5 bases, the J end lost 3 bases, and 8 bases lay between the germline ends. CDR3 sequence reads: CASSVDIYEQYF. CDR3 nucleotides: TGTGCCAGCAGTGTGGACATCTACGAGCAGTACTTC.

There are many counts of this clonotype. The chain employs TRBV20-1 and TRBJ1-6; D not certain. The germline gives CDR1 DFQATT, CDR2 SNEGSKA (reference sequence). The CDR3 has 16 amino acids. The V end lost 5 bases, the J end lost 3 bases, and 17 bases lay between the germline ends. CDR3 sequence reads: CSARRSVNLYNSPLHF. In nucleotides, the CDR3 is TGCAGTGCTCGCCGGTCGGTTAATCTCTATAATTCACCCCTCCACTTT.

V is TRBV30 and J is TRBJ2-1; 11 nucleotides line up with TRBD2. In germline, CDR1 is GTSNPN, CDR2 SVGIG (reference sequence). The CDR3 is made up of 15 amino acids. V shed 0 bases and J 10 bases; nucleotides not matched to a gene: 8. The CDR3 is CAWSVGLAGGKEQFF. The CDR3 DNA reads TGTGCCTGGAGTGTAGGCCTAGCGGGAGGCAAGGAGCAGTTCTTC.

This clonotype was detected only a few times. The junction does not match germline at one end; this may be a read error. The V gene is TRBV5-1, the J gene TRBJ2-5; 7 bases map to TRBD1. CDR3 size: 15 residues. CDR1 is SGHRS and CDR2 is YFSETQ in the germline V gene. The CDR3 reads CTSSFTGQNLETQYF. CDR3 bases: TGCACCAGCAGCTTTACGGGACAGAACTTAGAGACCCAGTACTTC. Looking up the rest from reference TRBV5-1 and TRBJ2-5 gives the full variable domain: KAGVTQTPRYLIKTRGQQVTLSCSPISGHRSVSWYQQTPGQGLQFLFEYFSETQRNKGNFPGRFSGRQFSNSRSEMNVSTLELGDSALYLCTSSFTGQNLETQYFGPGTRLLVL.

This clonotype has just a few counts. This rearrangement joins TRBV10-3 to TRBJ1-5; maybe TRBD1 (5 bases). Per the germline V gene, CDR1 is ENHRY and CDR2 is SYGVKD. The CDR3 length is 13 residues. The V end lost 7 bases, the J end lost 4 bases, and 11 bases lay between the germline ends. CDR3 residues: CAIKPGENQPQHF. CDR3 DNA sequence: TGTGCCATCAAGCCGGGGGAAAATCAGCCCCAGCATTTT.

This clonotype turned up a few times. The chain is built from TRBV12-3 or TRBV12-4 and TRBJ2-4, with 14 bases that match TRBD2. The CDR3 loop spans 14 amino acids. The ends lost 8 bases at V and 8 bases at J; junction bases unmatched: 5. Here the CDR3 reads CASQTSGGADIQYF. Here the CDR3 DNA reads TGTGCCAGCCAGACTAGCGGGGGGGCGGACATTCAGTACTTC.

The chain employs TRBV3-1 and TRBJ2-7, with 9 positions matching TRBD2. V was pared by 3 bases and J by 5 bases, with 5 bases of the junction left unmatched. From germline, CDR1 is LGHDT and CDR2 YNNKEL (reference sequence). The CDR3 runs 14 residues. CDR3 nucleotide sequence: TGTGCCAGCAGCCAGCGGGGGGGCCGGAACGAGCAGTACTTC. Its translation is CASSQRGGRNEQYF.

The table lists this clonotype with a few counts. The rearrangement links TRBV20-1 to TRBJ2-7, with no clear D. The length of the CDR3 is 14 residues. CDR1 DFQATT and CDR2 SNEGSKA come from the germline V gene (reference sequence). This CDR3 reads CAVYLLGSAYEQYF. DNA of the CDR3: TGCGCAGTGTATCTATTGGGTTCGGCCTACGAGCAGTACTTC.

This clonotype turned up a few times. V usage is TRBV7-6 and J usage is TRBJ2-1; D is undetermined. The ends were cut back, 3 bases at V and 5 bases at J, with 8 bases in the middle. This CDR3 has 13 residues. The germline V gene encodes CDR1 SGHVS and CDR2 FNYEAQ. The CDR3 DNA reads TGTGCCAGCAGCTTTGGGTGGGACAATGAGCAGTTCTTC. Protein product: CASSFGWDNEQFF. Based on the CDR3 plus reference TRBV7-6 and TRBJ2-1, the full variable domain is GAGVSQSPRYKVTKRGQDVALRCDPISGHVSLYWYRQALGQGPEFLTYFNYEAQQDKSGLPNDRFSAERPEGSISTLTIQRTEQRDSAMYRCASSFGWDNEQFFGPGTRLTVL.

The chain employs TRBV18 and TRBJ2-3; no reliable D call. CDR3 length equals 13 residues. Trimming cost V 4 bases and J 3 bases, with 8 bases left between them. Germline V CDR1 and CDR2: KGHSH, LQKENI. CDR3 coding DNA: TGTGCCAGCTCACTCTCACAGACAGATACGCAGTATTTT. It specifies CASSLSQTDTQYF.

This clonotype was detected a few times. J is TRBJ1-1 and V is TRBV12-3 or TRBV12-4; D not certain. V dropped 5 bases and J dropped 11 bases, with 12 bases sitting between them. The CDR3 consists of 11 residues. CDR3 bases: TGTGCCAGCAGTCTTGAGGGTTCGGCTTTCTTT. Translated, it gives CASSLEGSAFF.